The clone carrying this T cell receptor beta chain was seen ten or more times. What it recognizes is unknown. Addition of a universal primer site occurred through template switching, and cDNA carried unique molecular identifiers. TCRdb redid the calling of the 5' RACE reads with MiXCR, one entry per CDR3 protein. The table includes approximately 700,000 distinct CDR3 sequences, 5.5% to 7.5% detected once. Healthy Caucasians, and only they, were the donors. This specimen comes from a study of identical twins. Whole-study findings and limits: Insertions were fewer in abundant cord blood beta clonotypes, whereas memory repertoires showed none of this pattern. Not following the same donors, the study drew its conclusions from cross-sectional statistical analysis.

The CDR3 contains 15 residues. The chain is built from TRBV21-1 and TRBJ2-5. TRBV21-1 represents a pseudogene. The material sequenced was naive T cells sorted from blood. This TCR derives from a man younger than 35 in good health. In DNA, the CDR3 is TGTGCCGTGATCAGTCGGGGAACTCTCCAAGAGACCCAGTACTTC. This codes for CAVISRGTLQETQYF.